The subject of this entry is one T cell receptor beta chain. Its target is unknown. This record comes from a study of cytomegalovirus exposure and HLA in healthy donors. The study, taken as a whole, reports: According to the study, roughly 180 TCR beta chains were cytomegalovirus-associated.

The germline V gene has CDR1 DFQATT and CDR2 SNEGSKA (reference sequence). Trimming took 6 bases from V and 11 from J, leaving 16 bases between them. This CDR3 has 11 amino acids. The PCR ran on 60 Vbeta and 13 Jbeta primers. TCRdb's copy holds only in-frame clones and misses some; the assay was immunoSEQ multiplex PCR. The data contain about 84,000 clones, 55% to 65% of them singletons. V usage is TRBV20-1 and J usage is TRBJ1-1; D is perhaps TRBD1 (5 bases). Sequenced sample: PBMCs. This TCR was recovered from a woman in her forties in good health and CMV-seropositive. This CDR3 is CSATTAGVAFF. In DNA form, the CDR3 reads TGCAGTGCCACTACGGCGGGGGTTGCTTTCTTT.